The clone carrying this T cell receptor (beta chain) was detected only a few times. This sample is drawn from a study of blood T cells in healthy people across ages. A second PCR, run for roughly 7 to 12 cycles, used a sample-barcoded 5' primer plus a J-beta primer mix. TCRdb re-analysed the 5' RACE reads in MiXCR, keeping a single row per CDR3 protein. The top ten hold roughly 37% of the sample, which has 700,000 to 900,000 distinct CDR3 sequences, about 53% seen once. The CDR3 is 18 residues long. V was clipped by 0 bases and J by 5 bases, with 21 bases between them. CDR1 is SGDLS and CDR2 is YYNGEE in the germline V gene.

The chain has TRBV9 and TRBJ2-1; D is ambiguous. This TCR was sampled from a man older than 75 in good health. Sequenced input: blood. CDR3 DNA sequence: TGTGCCAGCAGCGTAGCCCCCCCCGCGCTCCTTCGCCACAATGAGCAGTTCTTC. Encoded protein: CASSVAPPALLRHNEQFF.